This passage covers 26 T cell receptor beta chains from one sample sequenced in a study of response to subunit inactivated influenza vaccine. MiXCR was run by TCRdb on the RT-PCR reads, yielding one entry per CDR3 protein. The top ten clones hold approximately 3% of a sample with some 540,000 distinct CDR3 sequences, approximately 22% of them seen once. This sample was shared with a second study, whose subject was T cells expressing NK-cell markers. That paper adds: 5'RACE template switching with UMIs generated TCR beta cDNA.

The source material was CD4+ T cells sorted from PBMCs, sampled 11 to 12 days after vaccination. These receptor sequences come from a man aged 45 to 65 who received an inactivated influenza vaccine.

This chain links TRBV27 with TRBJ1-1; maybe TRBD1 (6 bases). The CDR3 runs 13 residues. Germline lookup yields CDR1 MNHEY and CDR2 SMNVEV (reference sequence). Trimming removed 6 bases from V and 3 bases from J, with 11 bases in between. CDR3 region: CASSNRVDTEAFF. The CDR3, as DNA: TGTGCCAGCAGCAACAGGGTGGACACTGAAGCTTTCTTT.

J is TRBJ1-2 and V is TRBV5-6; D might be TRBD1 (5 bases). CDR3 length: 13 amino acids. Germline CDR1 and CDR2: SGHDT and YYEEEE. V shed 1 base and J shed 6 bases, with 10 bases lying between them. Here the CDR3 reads CASSLSTRDGYTF. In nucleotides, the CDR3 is TGTGCCAGCAGCTTGTCTACCAGGGATGGCTACACCTTC.

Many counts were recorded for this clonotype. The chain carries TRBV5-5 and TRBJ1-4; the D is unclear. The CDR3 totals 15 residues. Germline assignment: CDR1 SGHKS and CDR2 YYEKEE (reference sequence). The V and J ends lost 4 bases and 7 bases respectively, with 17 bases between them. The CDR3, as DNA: TGTGCCAGCAGCCCCTCGTCGAGAGGTGGTGAAAAACTGTTTTTT. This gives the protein CASSPSSRGGEKLFF.

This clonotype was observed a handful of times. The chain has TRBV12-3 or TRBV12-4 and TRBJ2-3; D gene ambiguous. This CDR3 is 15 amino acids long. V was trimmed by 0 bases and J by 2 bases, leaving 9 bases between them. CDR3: CASSLADHSTDTQYF. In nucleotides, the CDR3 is TGTGCCAGCAGTTTAGCCGACCATTCCACAGATACGCAGTATTTT.

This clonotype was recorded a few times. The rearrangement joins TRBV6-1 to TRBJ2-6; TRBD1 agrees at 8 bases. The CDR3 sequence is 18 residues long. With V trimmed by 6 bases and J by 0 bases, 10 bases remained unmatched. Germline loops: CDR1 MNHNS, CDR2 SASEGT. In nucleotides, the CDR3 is TGTGCCAGCAGCCCCTTCGGACAGGGTAGCTCTGGGGCCAACGTCCTGACTTTC. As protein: CASSPFGQGSSGANVLTF.

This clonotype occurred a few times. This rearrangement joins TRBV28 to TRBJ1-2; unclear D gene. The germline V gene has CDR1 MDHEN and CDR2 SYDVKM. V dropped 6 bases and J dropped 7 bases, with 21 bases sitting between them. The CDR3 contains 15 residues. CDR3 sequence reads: CASRGTIGPAGGYTF. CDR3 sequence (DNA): TGTGCCAGCAGGGGTACTATAGGACCCGCTGGTGGCTACACCTTC.

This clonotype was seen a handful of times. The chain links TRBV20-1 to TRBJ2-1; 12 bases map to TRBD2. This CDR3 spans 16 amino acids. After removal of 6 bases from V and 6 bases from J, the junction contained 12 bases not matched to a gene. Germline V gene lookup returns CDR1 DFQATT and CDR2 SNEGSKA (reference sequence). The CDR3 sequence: CSAQTPGLAGLNEQFF. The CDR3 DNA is TGCAGTGCGCAAACACCTGGACTAGCGGGGCTCAATGAGCAGTTCTTC.

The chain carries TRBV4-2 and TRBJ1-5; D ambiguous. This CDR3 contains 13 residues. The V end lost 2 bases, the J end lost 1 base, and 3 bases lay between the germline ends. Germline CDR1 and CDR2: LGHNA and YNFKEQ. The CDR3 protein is CASSQTSNQPQHF. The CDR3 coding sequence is TGTGCCAGCAGCCAAACCAGCAATCAGCCCCAGCATTTT.

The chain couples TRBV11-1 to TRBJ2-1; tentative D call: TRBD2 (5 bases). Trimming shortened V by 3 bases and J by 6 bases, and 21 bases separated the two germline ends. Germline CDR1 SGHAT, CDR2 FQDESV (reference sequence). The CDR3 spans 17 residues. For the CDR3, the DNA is TGTGCCAGCAGCTTGACCTGGGCTAGCCCCCCCCCCAATGAGCAGTTCTTC. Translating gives CASSLTWASPPPNEQFF.

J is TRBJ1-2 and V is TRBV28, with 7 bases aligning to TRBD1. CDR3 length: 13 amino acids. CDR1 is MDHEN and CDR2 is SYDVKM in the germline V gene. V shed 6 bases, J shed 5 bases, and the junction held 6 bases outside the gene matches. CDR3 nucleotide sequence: TGTGCCAGCAGGCCGGGACAGCTATATGGCTACACCTTC. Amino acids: CASRPGQLYGYTF.

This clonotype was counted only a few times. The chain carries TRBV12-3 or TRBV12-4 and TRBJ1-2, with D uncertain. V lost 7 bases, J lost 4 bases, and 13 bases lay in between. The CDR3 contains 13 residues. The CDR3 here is CASTGLSSYGYTF. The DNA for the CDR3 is TGTGCCAGCACCGGACTTAGCTCCTATGGCTACACCTTC.

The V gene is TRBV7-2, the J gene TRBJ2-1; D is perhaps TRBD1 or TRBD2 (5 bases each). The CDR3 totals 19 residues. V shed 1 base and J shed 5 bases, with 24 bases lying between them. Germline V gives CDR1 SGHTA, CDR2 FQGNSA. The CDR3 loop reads CASSLGQGRIVPSHNEQFF. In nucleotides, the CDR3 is TGTGCCAGCAGCTTAGGGCAGGGACGCATAGTTCCCTCTCACAATGAGCAGTTCTTC.

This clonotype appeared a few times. For the CDR3, the DNA is TGTGCCAGCAGTGATCGTGGGAGGGGGGGTAGAGAGACCCAGTACTTC. The encoded protein is CASSDRGRGGRETQYF. The chain carries TRBV6-1 and TRBJ2-5, with D perhaps TRBD2 (7 bases). CDR1 and CDR2 from the germline V gene are MNHNS and SASEGT. The CDR3 totals 16 residues. Trimming left V 3 bases short and J 4 bases short, with 18 bases between.

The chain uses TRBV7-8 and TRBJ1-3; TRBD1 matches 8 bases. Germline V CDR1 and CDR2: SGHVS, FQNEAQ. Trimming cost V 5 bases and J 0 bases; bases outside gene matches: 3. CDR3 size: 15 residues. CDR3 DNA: TGTGCCAGCAGCCAGGGGGCAACCTCTGGAAACACCATATATTTT. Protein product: CASSQGATSGNTIYF.

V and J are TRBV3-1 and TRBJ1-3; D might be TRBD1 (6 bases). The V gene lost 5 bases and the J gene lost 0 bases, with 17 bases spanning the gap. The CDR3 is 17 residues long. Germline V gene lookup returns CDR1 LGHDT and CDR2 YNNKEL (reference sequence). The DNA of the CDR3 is TGTGCCAGCAGCGGGCGGACAGAAGCCTCCTCTGGAAACACCATATATTTT. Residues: CASSGRTEASSGNTIYF.

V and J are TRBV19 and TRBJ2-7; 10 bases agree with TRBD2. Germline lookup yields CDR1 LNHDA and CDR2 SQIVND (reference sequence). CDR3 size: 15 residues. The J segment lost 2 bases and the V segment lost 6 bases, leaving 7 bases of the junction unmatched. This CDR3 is CASRHLAGAAYEQYF. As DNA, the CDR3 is TGTGCCAGTAGACATCTAGCGGGGGCCGCCTACGAGCAGTACTTC.

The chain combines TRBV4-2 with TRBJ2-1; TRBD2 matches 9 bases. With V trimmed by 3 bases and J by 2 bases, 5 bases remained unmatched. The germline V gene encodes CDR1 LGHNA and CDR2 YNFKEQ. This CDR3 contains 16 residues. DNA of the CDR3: TGTGCCAGCAGCCAGGAAGCGGGAGGAGCCTACAATGAGCAGTTCTTC. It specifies CASSQEAGGAYNEQFF.

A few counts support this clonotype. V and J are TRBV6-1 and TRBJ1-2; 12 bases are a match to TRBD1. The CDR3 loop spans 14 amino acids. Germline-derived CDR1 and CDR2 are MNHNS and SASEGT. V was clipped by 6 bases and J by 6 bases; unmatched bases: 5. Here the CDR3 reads CASRIGTGGDGYTF. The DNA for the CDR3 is TGTGCCAGCAGGATCGGGACAGGGGGCGATGGCTACACCTTC.

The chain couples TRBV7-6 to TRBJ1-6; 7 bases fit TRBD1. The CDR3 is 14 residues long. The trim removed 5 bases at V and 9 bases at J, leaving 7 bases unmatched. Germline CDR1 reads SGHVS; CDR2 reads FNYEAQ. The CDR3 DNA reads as TGTGCCAGCAGCGAAACAGGGGATGCTTCACCCCTCCACTTT. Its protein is CASSETGDASPLHF.

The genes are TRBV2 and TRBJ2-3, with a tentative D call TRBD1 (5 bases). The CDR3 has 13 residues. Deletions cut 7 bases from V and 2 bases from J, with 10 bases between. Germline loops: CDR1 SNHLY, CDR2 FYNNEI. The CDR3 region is CASMNRNTDTQYF. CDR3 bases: TGTGCCAGCATGAACAGGAACACAGATACGCAGTATTTT.

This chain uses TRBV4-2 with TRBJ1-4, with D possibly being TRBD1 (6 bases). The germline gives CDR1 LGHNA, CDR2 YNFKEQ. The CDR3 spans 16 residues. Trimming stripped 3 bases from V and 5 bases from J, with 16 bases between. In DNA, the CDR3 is TGTGCCAGCAGCCAGGGTATCGGGGGCCTCAATGAAAAACTGTTTTTT. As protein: CASSQGIGGLNEKLFF.

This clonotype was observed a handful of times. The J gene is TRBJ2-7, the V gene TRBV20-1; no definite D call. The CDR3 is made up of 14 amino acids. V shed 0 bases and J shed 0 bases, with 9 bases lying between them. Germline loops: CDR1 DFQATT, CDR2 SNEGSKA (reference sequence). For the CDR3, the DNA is TGCAGTGCTAGAGATAAGGACCGCTCCTACGAGCAGTACTTC. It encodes CSARDKDRSYEQYF.

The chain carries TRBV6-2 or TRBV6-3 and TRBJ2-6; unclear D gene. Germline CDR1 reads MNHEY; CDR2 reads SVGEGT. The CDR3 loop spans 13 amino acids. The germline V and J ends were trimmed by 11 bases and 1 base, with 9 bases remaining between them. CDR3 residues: CAGSLSGANVLTF. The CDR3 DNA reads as TGTGCCGGGTCCTTATCTGGGGCCAACGTCCTGACTTTC.

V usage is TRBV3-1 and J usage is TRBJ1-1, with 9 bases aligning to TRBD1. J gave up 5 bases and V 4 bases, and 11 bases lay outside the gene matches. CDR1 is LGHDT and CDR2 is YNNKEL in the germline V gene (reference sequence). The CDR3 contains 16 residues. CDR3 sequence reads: CASSPRGGTGKTEAFF. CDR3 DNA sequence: TGTGCCAGCAGCCCCCGGGGGGGGACAGGGAAAACTGAAGCTTTCTTT.

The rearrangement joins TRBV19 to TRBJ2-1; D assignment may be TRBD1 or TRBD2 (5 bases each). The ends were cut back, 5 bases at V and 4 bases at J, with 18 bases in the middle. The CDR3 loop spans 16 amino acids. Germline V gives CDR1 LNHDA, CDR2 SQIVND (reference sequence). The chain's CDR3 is CASSFQGTREYNEQFF. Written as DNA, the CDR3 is TGTGCCAGTAGTTTCCAGGGTACTCGGGAATACAATGAGCAGTTCTTC.

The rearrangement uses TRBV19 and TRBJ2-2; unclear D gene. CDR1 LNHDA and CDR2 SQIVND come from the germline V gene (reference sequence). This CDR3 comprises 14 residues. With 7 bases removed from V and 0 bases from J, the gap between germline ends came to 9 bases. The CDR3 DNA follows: TGTGCCAGTACTAACAGCGCGAACACCGGGGAGCTGTTTTTT. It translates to CASTNSANTGELFF.